This section outlines one T cell receptor beta chain sequence together with its context. Authors' processing steps: Reference gene primer amplification yielded estimated nucleated cell counts. Clones were read by immunoSEQ multiplex PCR, and TCRdb kept only the in-frame ones, dropping some. V, J and clone size are taken as reported in that table, and D and trimming were inferred from the DNA itself. The data hold approximately 70,000 clones, with more than 85% observed a single time. The sample belongs to a study of blood T cell repertoires in COVID-19. At the level of the study: From the United States, Italy and Spain came samples of acute and convalescent COVID-19. PBMCs, B-cell-depleted T cells, or T cells were the source of the cDNA or gDNA that made up the material.

V trimming: 3 bases; J trimming: 7 bases; junction bases outside the gene matches: 6. Germline CDR1 MNHEY, CDR2 SMNVEV (reference sequence). The CDR3 totals 14 residues. Sequencing was performed on peripheral blood. The V and J genes are TRBV27 and TRBJ2-3, with 8 positions matching TRBD2. The clonotype was recovered from a woman in her fifties or sixties with active COVID-19. The CDR3 sequence is CASSFREGPNTQYF. The CDR3 DNA reads as TGTGCCAGCAGTTTTCGGGAGGGCCCAAATACGCAGTATTTT.